This T cell receptor beta chain was identified in a study of blood T cell repertoires in COVID-19. Germline trimming cut 0 bases from V and 3 bases from J; bases unmatched to any gene: 4. This CDR3 comprises 17 residues. Germline CDR1 is LNHNV and CDR2 is YYDKDF (reference sequence). Clones were sequenced by immunoSEQ multiplex PCR, and TCRdb holds only the in-frame ones, with some missing. The repertoire has 250,000 to 300,000 clones, over 75% of them found once; the top ten carry approximately 10%. This receptor was taken from a woman in her 70s with COVID-19, enrolled during active disease. V gene TRBV15 combines with J gene TRBJ2-1; TRBD2 aligns across 11 bases. The sample comprised peripheral blood. CDR3 sequence (DNA): TGTGCCACCAGCAGAGACTTTAGCGGGAGGGACTACAATGAGCAGTTCTTC. The encoded protein is CATSRDFSGRDYNEQFF.